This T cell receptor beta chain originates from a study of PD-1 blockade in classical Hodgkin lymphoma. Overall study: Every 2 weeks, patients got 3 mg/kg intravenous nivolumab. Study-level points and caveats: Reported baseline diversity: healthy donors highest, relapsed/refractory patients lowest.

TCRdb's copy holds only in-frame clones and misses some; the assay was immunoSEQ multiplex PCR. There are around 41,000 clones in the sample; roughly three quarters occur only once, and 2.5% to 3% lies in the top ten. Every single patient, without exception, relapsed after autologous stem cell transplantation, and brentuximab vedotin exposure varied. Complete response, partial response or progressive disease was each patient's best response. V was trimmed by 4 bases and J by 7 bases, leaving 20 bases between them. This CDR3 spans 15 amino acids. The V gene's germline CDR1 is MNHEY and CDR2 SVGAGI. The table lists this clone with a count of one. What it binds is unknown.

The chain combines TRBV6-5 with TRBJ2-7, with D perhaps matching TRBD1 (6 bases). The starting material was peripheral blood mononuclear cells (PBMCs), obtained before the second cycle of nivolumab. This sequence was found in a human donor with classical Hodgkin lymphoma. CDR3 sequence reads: CASSSLWTVPREQYF. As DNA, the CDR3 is TGTGCCAGCAGTTCCCTGTGGACAGTTCCACGGGAGCAGTACTTC.